The 32 T cell receptor beta chains below all came from one sample that was sequenced in a study of blood T cell repertoires in COVID-19. Data came from immunoSEQ multiplex PCR; TCRdb stores just in-frame clones and leaves some out. Of 250,000 to 300,000 clones in the sample, 85% to 90% were seen once. Sequenced sample: PBMCs or T cells enriched from blood (not recorded which). The receptors stem from a man younger than 35 who had recovered from COVID-19.

The chain employs TRBV6-5 and TRBJ2-7; D gene ambiguous. From germline, CDR1 is MNHEY and CDR2 SVGAGI. V was clipped by 5 bases and J by 0 bases, with 8 bases between them. The CDR3 extends over 13 amino acids. The CDR3 is CASSNQYSYEQYF. The CDR3 DNA reads as TGTGCCAGCAGTAACCAGTACTCCTACGAGCAGTACTTC.

The chain carries TRBV11-2 and TRBJ1-1; tentative D call: TRBD1 (6 bases). CDR1 is SGHAT and CDR2 is FQNNGV in the germline V gene. With 5 bases removed from V and 1 base from J, the gap between germline ends came to 11 bases. The CDR3 totals 14 residues. CDR3 sequence reads: CASSRSTGNTEAFF. DNA for the CDR3: TGTGCCAGCAGCCGATCGACAGGGAACACTGAAGCTTTCTTT. The entire variable domain, with the rest obtained from reference TRBV11-2 and TRBJ1-1, is as follows: EAGVAQSPRYKIIEKRQSVAFWCNPISGHATLYWYQQILGQGPKLLIQFQNNGVVDDSQLPKDRFSAERLKGVDSTLKIQPAKLEDSAVYLCASSRSTGNTEAFFGQGTRLTVV.

The chain combines TRBV30 with TRBJ2-3; D is unclear. CDR3 length: 14 amino acids. The germline V gene has CDR1 GTSNPN and CDR2 SVGIG (reference sequence). Trimming took off 4 bases at V and 0 bases at J, with 11 bases between the two ends. Here the CDR3 reads CAWTRFGSTDTQYF. The CDR3 DNA sequence: TGTGCCTGGACTAGGTTCGGTAGCACAGATACGCAGTATTTT.

The chain is built from TRBV7-3 and TRBJ2-1; 8 nucleotides line up with TRBD2. The ends lost 5 bases at V and 6 bases at J; junction bases unmatched: 6. The CDR3 has 14 amino acids. From germline, CDR1 is SGHTA and CDR2 FQGTGA. The chain's CDR3 is CASSQTLAVNEQFF. The DNA of the CDR3 is TGTGCCAGCAGCCAAACACTAGCGGTCAATGAGCAGTTCTTC.

This chain uses TRBV19 with TRBJ2-4, with TRBD1 matching 7 bases. The J segment lost 6 bases and the V segment lost 4 bases, leaving 15 bases of the junction unmatched. This CDR3 comprises 17 residues. Germline CDR1 is LNHDA and CDR2 is SQIVND (reference sequence). CDR3 protein: CASSSFWGRGPGNIQYF. Here the CDR3 DNA reads TGTGCCAGTAGTAGTTTCTGGGGAAGGGGGCCTGGAAACATTCAGTACTTC.

This clone was observed a single time. The V gene is TRBV27, the J gene TRBJ1-2, with 7 positions matching TRBD1. J lost 2 bases, V lost 7 bases, and 19 bases had no gene match. The germline V gene has CDR1 MNHEY and CDR2 SMNVEV (reference sequence). The CDR3 length is 18 residues. The DNA for the CDR3 is TGTGCCAGCACCCCTTCCGGGCAGGGGGTTATCTCCAACTATGGCTACACCTTC. It yields the protein CASTPSGQGVISNYGYTF.

This chain connects TRBV12-5 to TRBJ1-5; TRBD1 matches at 10 bases. The germline CDR1 and CDR2 sequences are LGHNT and FRNRAP. Losses at the gene ends were 2 bases for V and 0 bases for J; bases not matched to a gene: 19. The CDR3 runs 22 residues. The CDR3 loop is CASGLYLGNKRDRGHSNQPQHF. In nucleotides, the CDR3 is TGTGCTAGTGGTTTGTATCTGGGCAATAAAAGGGACAGGGGCCATAGCAATCAGCCCCAGCATTTT. The whole variable domain, filled in from reference TRBV12-5 and TRBJ1-5, reads DARVTQTPRHKVTEMGQEVTMRCQPILGHNTVFWYRQTMMQGLELLAYFRNRAPLDDSGMPKDRFSAEMPDATLATLKIQPSEPRDSAVYFCASGLYLGNKRDRGHSNQPQHFGDGTRLSIL.

This clone occurred once. This rearrangement joins TRBV2 to TRBJ2-5; possibly TRBD1 for D (6 bases). Trimming removed 6 bases at V and 5 bases at J, with 13 bases between. The CDR3 spans 13 residues. The germline V gene encodes CDR1 SNHLY and CDR2 FYNNEI. The CDR3, as DNA: TGTGCCAGCAGCGCACAGGGTTGGGAGACCCAGTACTTC. Its protein product is CASSAQGWETQYF. Full variable domain (missing parts from reference TRBV2 and TRBJ2-5): EPEVTQTPSHQVTQMGQEVILRCVPISNHLYFYWYRQILGQKVEFLVSFYNNEISEKSEIFDDQFSVERPDGSNFTLKIRSTKLEDSAMYFCASSAQGWETQYFGPGTRLLVL.

This sequence joins TRBV6-5 and TRBJ2-7; D not certain. The CDR3 has 13 amino acids. Germline CDR1 is MNHEY and CDR2 is SVGAGI. Trimming took 2 bases from V and 2 from J, leaving 7 bases between them. The CDR3 nucleotides read TGTGCCAGCAGTTACGCGGCGACCTACGAGCAGTACTTC. Translation gives CASSYAATYEQYF.

The rearrangement links TRBV11-2 to TRBJ2-7, with 9 nucleotides matching TRBD1. Germline values: CDR1 SGHAT, CDR2 FQNNGV. The V and J ends lost 5 bases and 3 bases, in that order; junction bases with no gene match: 2. The CDR3 length is 13 residues. DNA of the CDR3: TGTGCCAGCAGCCGGGACAGGGACTACGAGCAGTACTTC. Its protein product is CASSRDRDYEQYF.

The CDR3 reads CASRQTGAGNSPLHF. CDR3 DNA: TGTGCCAGCAGACAGACAGGGGCTGGCAATTCACCCCTCCACTTT. This chain links TRBV14 with TRBJ1-6, with 8 nucleotides matching TRBD1. V shed 6 bases and J 7 bases; nucleotides not matched to a gene: 8. The CDR3 is made up of 15 amino acids. The germline CDR1 and CDR2 sequences are SGHDN and FVKESK.

This clone was found a few times. The chain links TRBV19 to TRBJ2-7; 8 positions agree with TRBD2. This CDR3 region has 17 residues. Germline assignment: CDR1 LNHDA and CDR2 SQIVND (reference sequence). The J segment lost 0 bases and the V segment lost 3 bases, leaving 10 bases of the junction unmatched. The CDR3 DNA reads as TGTGCCAGTAGTATTTTTCCACTAGCGGACAACTCCTACGAGCAGTACTTC. It codes for CASSIFPLADNSYEQYF.

V gene TRBV4-1 combines with J gene TRBJ2-5; 11 bases are a match to TRBD2. Germline loops: CDR1 MGHRA, CDR2 YSYEKL. J gave up 0 bases and V 1 base, and 4 bases lay outside the gene matches. This CDR3 is built from 17 residues. The CDR3 DNA reads as TGCGCCAGCAGCCAAGTACCTAGCGGGGGGTACCAAGAGACCCAGTACTTC. Translating it yields CASSQVPSGGYQETQYF.

This clone was recorded only once. V usage is TRBV10-3 and J usage is TRBJ1-5; D perhaps matches TRBD1 (6 bases). The CDR3 is made up of 12 amino acids. V lost 6 bases to trimming and J lost 4 bases, with 7 bases between them. CDR1 and CDR2 from the germline V gene are ENHRY and SYGVKD. The CDR3, as DNA: TGTGCCATCAGCGGACAGAATCAGCCCCAGCATTTT. Translated, it gives CAISGQNQPQHF.

The chain recombines TRBV27 with TRBJ2-7, with D possibly being TRBD1 (6 bases). The CDR3 consists of 13 residues. The germline V gene encodes CDR1 MNHEY and CDR2 SMNVEV (reference sequence). Trimming cost V 4 bases and J 3 bases, with 10 bases left between them. CDR3 coding DNA: TGTGCCAGCAGTTATGCACAGGGCTACGAGCAGTACTTC. It codes for CASSYAQGYEQYF.

The table lists this clone with a few counts. The chain uses TRBV19 and TRBJ1-5; TRBD1 agrees at 8 bases. V lost 5 bases and J lost 3; bases outside the gene matches: 9. The length of the CDR3 is 16 residues. CDR1 and CDR2 from the germline V gene are LNHDA and SQIVND (reference sequence). CDR3 protein: CASSPLDRGFNQPQHF. The CDR3 DNA sequence: TGTGCCAGTAGTCCCCTAGACAGGGGCTTCAATCAGCCCCAGCATTTT.

The chain employs TRBV27 and TRBJ2-1; possible D gene TRBD2, 5 bases. The CDR3 totals 14 residues. Germline V gene lookup returns CDR1 MNHEY and CDR2 SMNVEV (reference sequence). The V and J ends lost 5 bases and 7 bases respectively, with 15 bases between them. The CDR3 DNA follows: TGTGCCAGCAGTCTCGTGGGCTGGAGGAATGAGCAGTTCTTC. As protein: CASSLVGWRNEQFF.

In nucleotides, the CDR3 is TGTGCCTGGAGTGTATTGCCAGTAAGCTCCTACGAGCAGTACTTC. Translated, it gives CAWSVLPVSSYEQYF. This chain joins TRBV30 and TRBJ2-7; D not certain. The V gene's germline CDR1 is GTSNPN and CDR2 SVGIG (reference sequence). The CDR3 sequence is 15 residues long. Deletions cut 0 bases from V and 0 bases from J, with 12 bases between. The full variable domain, rest sourced from reference TRBV30 and TRBJ2-7, is SQTIHQWPATLVQPVGSPLSLECTVEGTSNPNLYWYRQAAGRGLQLLFYSVGIGQISSEVPQNLSASRPQDRQFILSSKKLLLSDSGFYLCAWSVLPVSSYEQYFGPGTRLTVT.

The chain has TRBV2 and TRBJ2-4, with 7 bases identical to TRBD2. V dropped 3 bases and J dropped 0; count of bases not matched to a gene: 8. In germline, CDR1 is SNHLY, CDR2 FYNNEI. The CDR3 contains 17 residues. CDR3 coding DNA: TGTGCCAGCAGTGAGGGGGTACAGCGGGGAGCCAAAAACATTCAGTACTTC. It yields the protein CASSEGVQRGAKNIQYF.

V and J are TRBV19 and TRBJ2-5; a possible D gene is TRBD1 (5 bases). This CDR3 is built from 14 residues. Germline V gene sequence: CDR1 LNHDA, CDR2 SQIVND (reference sequence). V gave up 3 bases and J gave up 3 bases, with 11 bases separating them. In DNA, the CDR3 is TGTGCCAGTAGTATCCGCACAGGTAAAGAGACCCAGTACTTC. This encodes CASSIRTGKETQYF. The full variable domain, completed using reference TRBV19 and TRBJ2-5, is DGGITQSPKYLFRKEGQNVTLSCEQNLNHDAMYWYRQDPGQGLRLIYYSQIVNDFQKGDIAEGYSVSREKKESFPLTVTSAQKNPTAFYLCASSIRTGKETQYFGPGTRLLVL.

The chain uses TRBV27 and TRBJ1-4; a weak D match, TRBD1 (6 bases). Germline-derived CDR1 and CDR2 are MNHEY and SMNVEV (reference sequence). The CDR3 has 17 amino acids. V shed 5 bases and J shed 2 bases, with 18 bases lying between them. In nucleotides, the CDR3 is TGTGCCAGCAGTCCTAAATGGACAGCCAGGACTAATGAAAAACTGTTTTTT. Its translation is CASSPKWTARTNEKLFF.

In its sample, this clone was seen once. The chain uses TRBV15 and TRBJ2-1; 8 bases line up with TRBD2. The CDR3 spans 16 residues. The V gene end was trimmed by 1 base and the J gene end by 6 bases; junction bases not matched to a gene: 8. Looked up from germline, CDR1 is LNHNV and CDR2 is YYDKDF (reference sequence). CDR3 in amino acids: CATSRVTGGPFNEQFF. CDR3 bases: TGTGCCACCAGCAGAGTTACGGGAGGGCCTTTCAATGAGCAGTTCTTC.

The chain carries TRBV7-2 and TRBJ2-5; 13 bases fit TRBD2. With V trimmed by 5 bases and J by 5 bases, 5 bases remained unmatched. The CDR3 contains 15 residues. Germline V gives CDR1 SGHTA, CDR2 FQGNSA. CDR3: CASSVRLAGGETQYF. Written as DNA, the CDR3 is TGTGCCAGCAGCGTAAGACTAGCGGGGGGTGAGACCCAGTACTTC. The full variable domain, completed using reference TRBV7-2 and TRBJ2-5, is GAGVSQSPSNKVTEKGKDVELRCDPISGHTALYWYRQSLGQGLEFLIYFQGNSAPDKSGLPSDRFSAERTGGSVSTLTIQRTQQEDSAVYLCASSVRLAGGETQYFGPGTRLLVL.

V and J are TRBV19 and TRBJ1-6, with a tentative D call TRBD1 (6 bases). V lost 2 bases to trimming and J lost 10 bases, with 9 bases between them. The CDR3 sequence is 13 residues long. Looked up from germline, CDR1 is LNHDA and CDR2 is SQIVND (reference sequence). The CDR3 loop is CASSIRDISPLHF. CDR3 DNA sequence: TGTGCCAGTAGTATAAGGGACATCTCACCCCTCCACTTT.

The rearrangement links TRBV3-1 (or the pseudogene TRBV3-2) to TRBJ2-1, with D perhaps TRBD2 (7 bases). CDR1 and CDR2 from the germline V gene are LGHDT and YNNKEL (reference sequence). Trimming took 4 bases from V and 6 from J, leaving 22 bases between them. CDR3 length: 17 residues. CDR3 residues: CASSPLGAGARINEQFF. The CDR3 bases are TGTGCCAGCAGCCCTTTGGGCGCGGGGGCCAGAATCAATGAGCAGTTCTTC.

The rearrangement links TRBV5-5 to TRBJ1-1; no definite D call. The V and J ends lost 4 bases and 5 bases respectively, with 12 bases between them. Germline V gives CDR1 SGHKS, CDR2 YYEKEE (reference sequence). The CDR3 runs 13 residues. CDR3 nucleotides: TGTGCCAGCAGCCAAACACGGAGTACTGAAGCTTTCTTT. Translation gives CASSQTRSTEAFF.

V gene TRBV18 combines with J gene TRBJ2-1; tentatively, D is TRBD2 (5 bases). The V and J ends lost 8 bases and 7 bases respectively, with 21 bases between them. Per germline, CDR1 KGHSH and CDR2 LQKENI. There are 15 residues in the CDR3. The CDR3 DNA is TGTGCCAGCAAACCGGAGAGGGAGTGGGAAAATGAGCAGTTCTTC. Translation gives CASKPEREWENEQFF.

The V gene is TRBV4-1, the J gene TRBJ2-6; D gene ambiguous. The V gene's germline CDR1 is MGHRA and CDR2 YSYEKL. Deletions cut 1 base from V and 0 bases from J, with 4 bases between. The CDR3 extends over 15 amino acids. The CDR3 bases are TGCGCCAGCAGCCAAGTGAGCTCTGGGGCCAACGTCCTGACTTTC. Its translation is CASSQVSSGANVLTF.

This chain links TRBV5-5 with TRBJ1-6, with a possible D match to TRBD1 (6 bases). The CDR3 sequence is 14 residues long. V lost 1 base, J lost 8 bases, and 10 bases lay in between. CDR1 and CDR2 (germline): SGHKS, YYEKEE (reference sequence). CDR3 nucleotides: TGTGCCAGCAGCTTGTGGACAGACGATTCACCCCTCCACTTT. It encodes CASSLWTDDSPLHF.

The genes are TRBV19 and TRBJ1-5; TRBD1 aligns across 7 bases. Per the germline V gene, CDR1 is LNHDA and CDR2 is SQIVND (reference sequence). The CDR3 consists of 17 residues. After removal of 1 base from V and 4 bases from J, the junction contained 10 bases not matched to a gene. The CDR3 reads CASSIGGDRLLNQPQHF. The CDR3, as DNA: TGTGCCAGTAGTATAGGAGGGGACAGACTATTAAATCAGCCCCAGCATTTT.

This chain connects TRBV14 to TRBJ2-1, with D possibly being TRBD2 (6 bases). Germline V gene sequence: CDR1 SGHDN, CDR2 FVKESK. V was pared by 1 base and J by 4 bases, with 11 bases between. The CDR3 spans 15 residues. CDR3: CASSQGGGAYNEQFF. CDR3 nucleotide sequence: TGTGCCAGCAGCCAAGGCGGCGGGGCATACAATGAGCAGTTCTTC. Filled out from reference TRBV14 and TRBJ2-1, the complete variable domain reads EAGVTQFPSHSVIEKGQTVTLRCDPISGHDNLYWYRRVMGKEIKFLLHFVKESKQDESGMPNNRFLAERTGGTYSTLKVQPAELEDSGVYFCASSQGGGAYNEQFFGPGTRLTVL.

The chain carries TRBV7-9 and TRBJ2-2, with 8 bases matching TRBD2. The ends lost 6 bases at V and 3 bases at J; junction bases unmatched: 6. The CDR3 has 15 residues. Germline V CDR1 and CDR2: SEHNR, FQNEAQ (reference sequence). CDR3 sequence (DNA): TGTGCCAGCAGTTACGGGACTAGTTACACCGGGGAGCTGTTTTTT. Its protein is CASSYGTSYTGELFF.